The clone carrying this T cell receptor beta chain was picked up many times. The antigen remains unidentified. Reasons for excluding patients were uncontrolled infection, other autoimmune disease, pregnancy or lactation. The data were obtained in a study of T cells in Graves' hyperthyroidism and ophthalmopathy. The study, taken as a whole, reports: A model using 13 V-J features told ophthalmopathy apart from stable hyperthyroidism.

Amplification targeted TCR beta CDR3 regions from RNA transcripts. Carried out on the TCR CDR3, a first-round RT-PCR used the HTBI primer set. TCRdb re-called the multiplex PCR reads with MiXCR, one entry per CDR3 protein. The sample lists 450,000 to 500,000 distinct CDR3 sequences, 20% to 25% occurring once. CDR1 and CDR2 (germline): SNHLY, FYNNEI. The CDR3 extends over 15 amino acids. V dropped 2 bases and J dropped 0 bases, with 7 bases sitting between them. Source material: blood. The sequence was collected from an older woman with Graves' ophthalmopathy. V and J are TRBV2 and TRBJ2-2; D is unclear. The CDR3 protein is CASSENSPNTGELFF. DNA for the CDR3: TGTGCCAGCAGTGAAAACAGCCCGAACACCGGGGAGCTGTTTTTT.